Below, one T cell receptor beta chain is given with its context. No antigen is known for it. Naive CD8 isolation took CD45RO-negative cells positively selected for CCR7 and excluded terminally differentiated effector memory CD45RA+ cells. The data were obtained in a study of shared clonotypes between healthy human individuals. Profiled with immunoSEQ multiplex PCR; TCRdb holds only in-frame clones, not every one. The table shows millions of clones, with roughly 91% occurring only once. Study-wide findings and caveats: Among non-shared clonotypes, generation probabilities were lower than among those shared by all four donors. Rarefaction gave evidence that sorted-subset sequencing remained incomplete despite large depth. In having few donors, the study represented limited genetic and exposure-history diversity. With a handful of donors compared, about 5% of naive CD4 clonotypes were shared.

This clonotype originated in a man aged 18 to 29 in good health. Some clones in this sample may be carry-over from other donors' samples. Sequencing used naive CD8+ T cells from PBMCs.

CDR3 amino acids: CASSGAIGGGYTF. The DNA of the CDR3 is TGTGCCAGCAGCGGGGCAATCGGGGGTGGCTACACCTTC. V gene TRBV9 combines with J gene TRBJ1-2; D may be TRBD1 (5 bases). From germline, CDR1 is SGDLS and CDR2 YYNGEE. The germline V and J ends were trimmed by 3 bases and 7 bases, with 13 bases remaining between them. This CDR3 is 13 amino acids long.